The 3 T cell receptor beta chains listed next were all sequenced from one sample in a study of T cell repertoires in cytomegalovirus infection. For these TCRs, the target antigens are not known. TCRdb recomputed calls from the reads with MiXCR, one row per CDR3 protein. The data contain hundreds of thousands of distinct CDR3 sequences, around a third of them singletons. Sequencing used cultured PBMCs, obtained from culture after CMV antigen stimulation. These receptors were obtained from a human donor in good health (CMV status not recorded). Some clones in this sample may be carry-over from other donors' samples.

In this sample, this clonotype turned up many times. The chain employs TRBV7-2 and TRBJ1-5; D is uncertain. CDR1 is SGHTA and CDR2 is FQGNSA in the germline V gene. The V and J ends lost 5 bases and 0 bases respectively, with 8 bases between them. This CDR3 is built from 14 residues. CDR3 protein: CASSPLNSNQPQHF. As DNA, the CDR3 is TGTGCCAGCAGCCCACTAAATAGCAATCAGCCCCAGCATTTT.

This chain uses TRBV19 with TRBJ1-4; the match to TRBD1 covers 7 bases. The germline V gene has CDR1 LNHDA and CDR2 SQIVND (reference sequence). The CDR3 length is 14 residues. With V trimmed by 3 bases and J by 7 bases, 5 bases remained unmatched. In DNA form, the CDR3 reads TGTGCCAGTAGTATCTGGCAGGGGGGTGAAAAACTGTTTTTT. Its protein product is CASSIWQGGEKLFF. The full variable domain, its missing parts supplied by reference TRBV19 and TRBJ1-4, is DGGITQSPKYLFRKEGQNVTLSCEQNLNHDAMYWYRQDPGQGLRLIYYSQIVNDFQKGDIAEGYSVSREKKESFPLTVTSAQKNPTAFYLCASSIWQGGEKLFFGSGTQLSVL.

V gene TRBV19 combines with J gene TRBJ2-6; D uncertain. Trimming stripped 7 bases from V and 2 bases from J, with 9 bases between. Looked up from germline, CDR1 is LNHDA and CDR2 is SQIVND (reference sequence). There are 14 residues in the CDR3. The DNA for the CDR3 is TGTGCCAGTAACGCTAGGGCTGGGGCCAACGTCCTGACTTTC. Its translation: CASNARAGANVLTF.